A single sample is the source of the 13 T cell receptor beta chains below, sequenced in a study of blood T cell repertoires in COVID-19. Sequenced by immunoSEQ multiplex PCR; TCRdb stores in-frame clones only, minus some. The table shows approximately 240,000 clones, with roughly 80% occurring only once. What was sequenced was PBMCs or T cells enriched from blood (not recorded which). The receptors here all came from a woman aged 40-49 years with acute COVID-19.

The rearrangement joins TRBV4-1 to TRBJ2-7, with unresolved D. The germline gives CDR1 MGHRA, CDR2 YSYEKL. The CDR3 totals 15 residues. Trimming took 0 bases from V and 3 from J, leaving 12 bases between them. In DNA form, the CDR3 reads TGCGCCAGCAGCCAAGATCGGTCCCGATTCTACGAGCAGTACTTC. Translating gives CASSQDRSRFYEQYF.

This chain joins TRBV6-5 and TRBJ1-6; 8 bases are shared with TRBD1. Trimming at V came to 5 bases and at J to 7 bases, leaving 4 bases not matched to a gene. Germline-derived CDR1 and CDR2 are MNHEY and SVGAGI. This CDR3 has 14 residues. In nucleotides, the CDR3 is TGTGCCAGCAGTCAGGGGGCGCAGAATTCACCCCTCCACTTT. This translates into CASSQGAQNSPLHF.

The rearrangement uses TRBV10-1 and TRBJ2-2; D not certain. Germline CDR1 is WNHNN and CDR2 is SYGVQD (reference sequence). V was shortened by 2 bases and J by 1 base, with 2 bases between the two germline ends. This CDR3 spans 13 amino acids. Here the CDR3 DNA reads TGCGCCAGCAGTGAGCAGAACACCGGGGAGCTGTTTTTT. Protein product: CASSEQNTGELFF.

In this sample, this clone turned up once. V and J are TRBV5-1 and TRBJ2-5; tentative D call: TRBD2 (8 bases). V was shortened by 4 bases and J by 1 base, with 20 bases between the two germline ends. The CDR3 length is 17 residues. Germline CDR1 SGHRS, CDR2 YFSETQ. This chain's CDR3 is CASSGSGGQFIQETQYF. CDR3 nucleotide sequence: TGCGCCAGCAGCGGGAGCGGGGGACAGTTCATCCAAGAGACCCAGTACTTC.

In its sample, this clone was seen once. The chain employs TRBV28 and TRBJ1-1, with TRBD1 identical over 7 bases. From germline, CDR1 is MDHEN and CDR2 SYDVKM. V was clipped by 4 bases and J by 4 bases; unmatched bases: 15. The length of the CDR3 is 17 residues. CDR3 in DNA: TGTGCCAGCAGTTCACCGGACAAGGGGGCGCTGGGCACTGAAGCTTTCTTT. Translating gives CASSSPDKGALGTEAFF.

The sample holds one count of this clone. CDR3 loop: CASSEIGGGVNYGYTF. In DNA, the CDR3 is TGTGCCAGCAGTGAAATTGGGGGCGGTGTGAACTATGGCTACACCTTC. The V and J genes are TRBV6-1 and TRBJ1-2, with D tentatively TRBD1 (6 bases). The CDR3 runs 16 residues. Per germline, CDR1 MNHNS and CDR2 SASEGT. V was cut by 2 bases and J by 2 bases, with 15 bases left in between.

The chain recombines TRBV5-4 with TRBJ2-2; D gene unclear. The CDR3 is made up of 14 amino acids. Germline loops: CDR1 SGHNT, CDR2 YYREEE (reference sequence). V was clipped by 4 bases and J by 5 bases, with 12 bases between them. CDR3 amino acids: CASSPWQATGELFF. Here the CDR3 DNA reads TGTGCCAGCAGCCCATGGCAGGCAACCGGGGAGCTGTTTTTT.

V and J are TRBV7-9 and TRBJ2-5; TRBD2 matches 15 bases. V shed 3 bases, J shed 5 bases, and the junction held 10 bases outside the gene matches. From germline, CDR1 is SEHNR and CDR2 FQNEAQ (reference sequence). The CDR3 consists of 18 residues. For the CDR3, the DNA is TGTGCCAGCAGCTTCGAGGACGGACTAGCGGGAGGGAAGGAGACCCAGTACTTC. It is translated as CASSFEDGLAGGKETQYF.

This chain uses TRBV9 with TRBJ1-2; D ambiguous. CDR1 and CDR2 (germline): SGDLS, YYNGEE. The V and J ends lost 1 base and 6 bases respectively, with 4 bases between them. CDR3 size: 11 residues. CDR3 loop: CASSVQNGYTF. The CDR3 DNA sequence: TGTGCCAGCAGCGTACAAAATGGCTACACCTTC.

This clone was seen just once. The CDR3 coding sequence is TGTGCCAGCAGCTTAGATGGAGGAAGGAATGAGCAGTTCTTC. Translation: CASSLDGGRNEQFF. The J gene is TRBJ2-1, the V gene TRBV11-2; weak D call: TRBD2 (5 bases). Between the trimmed V and J ends, which lost 0 bases and 7 bases, there was a span of 10 bases. This CDR3 spans 14 amino acids. The germline gives CDR1 SGHAT, CDR2 FQNNGV.

The chain joins TRBV27 to TRBJ2-5; the match to TRBD2 covers 12 bases. CDR3 size: 21 residues. Germline V gene data show CDR1 as MNHEY and CDR2 as SMNVEV (reference sequence). Unmatched junction bases numbered 19, after V lost 5 bases and J lost 0 bases. The CDR3 DNA is TGTGCCAGCAGTATGACTAGGGCTAGCGGGGGGGCCTTTATCGACCAAGAGACCCAGTACTTC. Translation: CASSMTRASGGAFIDQETQYF.

The chain is built from TRBV7-9 and TRBJ2-1; D is undetermined. CDR1 and CDR2 (germline): SEHNR, FQNEAQ (reference sequence). The CDR3 contains 12 residues. Trimming removed 0 bases at V and 9 bases at J, with 6 bases between. CDR3 protein: CASSLARSEQFF. Written as DNA, the CDR3 is TGTGCCAGCAGCTTAGCGAGGAGTGAGCAGTTCTTC.

The rearrangement joins TRBV18 to TRBJ1-1; unclear D gene. The CDR3 sequence is 13 residues long. Deletions cut 2 bases from V and 6 bases from J, with 10 bases between. Germline V CDR1 and CDR2: KGHSH, LQKENI. CDR3 sequence (DNA): TGTGCCAGCTCACCAACTCAGGCCGCTGAAGCTTTCTTT. Translating it yields CASSPTQAAEAFF. Using reference TRBV18 and TRBJ1-1 for the parts outside the CDR3, the full variable domain is NAGVMQNPRHLVRRRGQEARLRCSPMKGHSHVYWYRQLPEEGLKFMVYLQKENIIDESGMPKERFSAEFPKEGPSILRIQQVVRGDSAAYFCASSPTQAAEAFFGQGTRLTVV.